Presented here are 7 T cell receptor beta chains from one specimen sequenced in a study of cytomegalovirus exposure and HLA in healthy donors. A multiplex PCR was run with 60 Vbeta primers and 13 Jbeta primers. Here immunoSEQ multiplex PCR was the method, and the copy in TCRdb shows in-frame clones only, minus some. Of 130,000 to 150,000 clones listed, roughly 79% are singletons. Sequenced material: PBMCs. These TCRs come from a woman aged 25 to 45 in good health and CMV-seronegative.

The V and J genes are TRBV7-3 and TRBJ1-1, with 11 bases fitting TRBD1. The length of the CDR3 is 16 residues. Germline CDR1 reads SGHTA; CDR2 reads FQGTGA. The J segment lost 10 bases and the V segment lost 3 bases, leaving 13 bases of the junction unmatched. The CDR3 bases are TGTGCCAGCAGCTTCTCCGGGACAGGGGGAATAGGTGGAGCTTTCTTT. Translation: CASSFSGTGGIGGAFF.

This chain uses TRBV18 with TRBJ1-3; 8 bases agree with TRBD1. V shed 1 base and J 4 bases; nucleotides not matched to a gene: 9. From germline, CDR1 is KGHSH and CDR2 LQKENI. The CDR3 covers 17 residues. CDR3 nucleotides: TGTGCCAGCTCACCACGAGGACAGGGAGAGTCGGGAAACACCATATATTTT. Translated: CASSPRGQGESGNTIYF.

V and J are TRBV10-3 and TRBJ1-2, with D uncertain. The V and J ends lost 0 bases and 4 bases respectively, with 9 bases between them. CDR3 length: 14 residues. Germline CDR1 and CDR2: ENHRY and SYGVKD. The DNA for the CDR3 is TGTGCCATCAGTGAGTCAGACATAGGCTATGGCTACACCTTC. It codes for CAISESDIGYGYTF.

For the CDR3, the DNA is TGTGCCAGCAGTTACTCGGCGGGGGCTGGAAACACCATATATTTT. Its translation is CASSYSAGAGNTIYF. The chain recombines TRBV6-5 with TRBJ1-3; D may be TRBD1 (5 bases). Germline V gives CDR1 MNHEY, CDR2 SVGAGI. This CDR3 has 15 residues. V shed 0 bases and J shed 2 bases, with 8 bases lying between them.

The rearrangement uses TRBV30 and TRBJ2-3; 10 bases align to TRBD2. The CDR3 is 16 residues long. The germline V gene has CDR1 GTSNPN and CDR2 SVGIG (reference sequence). The trim removed 1 base at V and 4 bases at J, leaving 8 bases unmatched. The CDR3 DNA reads TGTGCCTGGAGTGGGATAAGCGGGGGGGCCTCAGATACGCAGTATTTT. This gives the protein CAWSGISGGASDTQYF.

The J gene is TRBJ1-3, the V gene TRBV19; D ambiguous. This CDR3 comprises 14 residues. Germline V gene sequence: CDR1 LNHDA, CDR2 SQIVND (reference sequence). The germline V and J ends were trimmed by 6 bases and 0 bases, with 9 bases remaining between them. Written as DNA, the CDR3 is TGTGCCAGTAGAACACAGCACTCTGGAAACACCATATATTTT. Amino acids: CASRTQHSGNTIYF.

This chain joins TRBV7-6 and TRBJ1-4; a weak D match, TRBD1 (6 bases). The V end lost 5 bases, the J end lost 3 bases, and 19 bases lay between the germline ends. Per germline, CDR1 SGHVS and CDR2 FNYEAQ. The CDR3 length is 17 residues. The CDR3 bases are TGTGCCAGCAGCCAAGACGGAGGGGGGGCGGCTAATGAAAAACTGTTTTTT. Amino acids: CASSQDGGGAANEKLFF.